Following are 27 T cell receptor beta chains from one sample sequenced in a study of blood T cell repertoires in COVID-19 (dated by TCRdb to the early 2020s). The library was produced with the immunoSEQ multiplex PCR assay. Sourced from immuneACCESS, this table was stored by TCRdb with only in-frame sequences that have V and J called. A share of the clones is absent; for the studies checked, an unresolved V gene accounts for under half, and the remainder has no known explanation. In all, the sample holds approximately 170,000 clones, and approximately 86% of those were seen once. The ten most abundant clones make up more than 3% of the sample. The sequencing sample was made of peripheral blood. Receptor source: a man aged 65-85 years with acute or convalescent COVID-19.

V and J are TRBV3-1 (or the pseudogene TRBV3-2) and TRBJ2-5; TRBD1 matches at 8 bases. Germline lookup yields CDR1 LGHDT and CDR2 YNNKEL (reference sequence). The length of the CDR3 is 16 residues. The ends lost 3 bases at V and 2 bases at J; junction bases unmatched: 8. DNA for the CDR3: TGTGCCAGCAGCCATTGGGACAGGCTTACACAAGAGACCCAGTACTTC. Protein sequence: CASSHWDRLTQETQYF.

The V gene is TRBV4-3, the J gene TRBJ2-7; 8 bases map to TRBD2. Unmatched junction bases numbered 4, after V lost 2 bases and J lost 4 bases. CDR1 and CDR2 (germline): LGHNA, YSLEER. There are 14 residues in the CDR3. CDR3: CASSQSGGLYEQYF. The CDR3 DNA reads as TGCGCCAGCAGCCAAAGCGGGGGTTTATACGAGCAGTACTTC.

The gene calls are TRBV11-2 and TRBJ2-2; 13 positions match TRBD2. The junction had 8 bases not matched to a gene; V was cut back by 8 bases and J by 5 bases. CDR1 is SGHAT, CDR2 FQNNGV, per germline. The CDR3 covers 16 residues. CDR3 sequence (DNA): TGTGCCAGCTTACAACTAGCGGGAGGGGTGACCGGGGAGCTGTTTTTT. Residues: CASLQLAGGVTGELFF.

The chain carries TRBV5-5 and TRBJ2-5; 7 nucleotides match TRBD1. Germline assignment: CDR1 SGHKS and CDR2 YYEKEE (reference sequence). With V trimmed by 1 base and J by 4 bases, 10 bases remained unmatched. This CDR3 contains 16 residues. The CDR3 loop is CASSLSSGAGGETQYF. The CDR3 coding sequence is TGTGCCAGCAGCTTGTCAAGTGGAGCAGGGGGAGAGACCCAGTACTTC.

The chain is built from TRBV19 and TRBJ1-4, with 11 positions matching TRBD1. Germline loops: CDR1 LNHDA, CDR2 SQIVND (reference sequence). CDR3 size: 13 residues. The ends lost 5 bases at V and 7 bases at J; junction bases unmatched: 0. The CDR3 DNA reads as TGTGCCAGTAGTGGGACAGGGGGTGAAAAACTGTTTTTT. Encoded protein: CASSGTGGEKLFF.

The V and J genes are TRBV7-2 and TRBJ2-1; 9 bases line up with TRBD2. CDR1 is SGHTA and CDR2 is FQGNSA in the germline V gene. After removal of 5 bases from V and 4 bases from J, the junction contained 6 bases not matched to a gene. The CDR3 has 15 amino acids. DNA for the CDR3: TGTGCCAGCAGCGCCAGCGGGGGGATTTACAATGAGCAGTTCTTC. Translating gives CASSASGGIYNEQFF.

The chain has TRBV3-1 (or the pseudogene TRBV3-2) and TRBJ2-1, with D possibly being TRBD2 (5 bases). Trimming removed 1 base from V and 4 bases from J, with 14 bases in between. CDR3 length equals 16 residues. Germline V gene lookup returns CDR1 LGHDT and CDR2 YNNKEL (reference sequence). In nucleotides, the CDR3 is TGTGCCAGCAGCCAAGGGAGGAGACTAACTTACAATGAGCAGTTCTTC. This gives the protein CASSQGRRLTYNEQFF.

V and J are TRBV10-1 and TRBJ2-2; perhaps TRBD2 as D (6 bases). CDR1 is WNHNN, CDR2 SYGVQD, per germline (reference sequence). The CDR3 contains 14 residues. V lost 5 bases, J lost 4 bases, and 11 bases lay in between. The DNA of the CDR3 is TGCGCCAGCAGTAAGACGGGACTCACCGGGGAGCTGTTTTTT. Translation: CASSKTGLTGELFF.

The chain employs TRBV5-1 and TRBJ2-1, with 11 bases aligning to TRBD2. CDR3 length: 15 amino acids. J gave up 8 bases and V 0 bases, and 4 bases lay outside the gene matches. The V gene's germline CDR1 is SGHRS and CDR2 YFSETQ. CDR3 nucleotides: TGCGCCAGCAGCTTGGCTCCTAGCGGGAGGTATGAGCAGTTCTTC. Protein: CASSLAPSGRYEQFF.

J is TRBJ2-1 and V is TRBV21-1; TRBD2 reflects the table's D call only, with no check against the DNA. TRBV21-1 represents a pseudogene. The CDR3 sequence is 13 residues long. The CDR3 sequence: CASWCYSYNEQFF. DNA for the CDR3: TGTGCCTCCTGGTGCTACTCCTACAATGAGCAGTTCTTC.

V gene TRBV4-1 combines with J gene TRBJ1-4; TRBD1 aligns across 10 bases. CDR3 length: 15 amino acids. The V gene's germline CDR1 is MGHRA and CDR2 YSYEKL. Trimming took 5 bases from V and 8 from J; bases not matched to a gene: 8. CDR3: CASSSDRGLGEKLFF. In nucleotides, the CDR3 is TGCGCCAGCAGCAGCGACAGGGGGCTGGGGGAAAAACTGTTTTTT.

This chain links TRBV6-5 with TRBJ2-1; D uncertain. The CDR3 runs to 11 residues. Trimming took 8 bases from V and 13 from J, leaving 15 bases between them. Germline-derived CDR1 and CDR2 are MNHEY and SVGAGI. CDR3 sequence (DNA): TGTGCCAGCCAACAAGCGAGGCTTCAGTTCTTC. Residues: CASQQARLQFF.

This rearrangement joins TRBV18 to TRBJ1-6; TRBD1 aligns across 8 bases. The CDR3 is 15 residues long. Trimming cost V 1 base and J 8 bases; bases outside gene matches: 4. Germline V gene data show CDR1 as KGHSH and CDR2 as LQKENI. CDR3 sequence reads: CASSPQQGGDSPLHF. DNA for the CDR3: TGTGCCAGCTCACCACAACAGGGGGGAGATTCACCCCTCCACTTT.

Remarks on this clone: A junction end diverges from the germline sequence, so it may reflect a read error. The rearrangement uses TRBV7-7 and TRBJ2-2; tentative D call: TRBD2 (6 bases). The germline gives CDR1 SSHAT, CDR2 FNYEAQ (reference sequence). The CDR3 consists of 14 residues. CDR3 nucleotides: TGTGCTAGCAGCTGGGGGGCGAACACCGGGGAGCTGTTTTTT. Its protein is CASSWGANTGELFF.

The V and J genes are TRBV28 and TRBJ1-6; D is ambiguous. Germline-derived CDR1 and CDR2 are MDHEN and SYDVKM. The CDR3 is 13 amino acids. The V and J ends lost 8 bases and 0 bases respectively, with 5 bases between them. The CDR3 protein is CASYSSYNSPLHF. The CDR3 DNA is TGTGCCAGCTATAGCTCCTATAATTCACCCCTCCACTTT.

V is TRBV5-1 and J is TRBJ2-2, with 8 bases aligning to TRBD1. The CDR3 contains 15 residues. Germline trimming cut 4 bases from V and 7 bases from J; bases unmatched to any gene: 9. Germline assignment: CDR1 SGHRS and CDR2 YFSETQ. CDR3 sequence reads: CASSPGQAAFGELFF. DNA of the CDR3: TGCGCCAGCAGCCCGGGACAGGCTGCCTTCGGGGAGCTGTTTTTT.

This rearrangement joins TRBV28 to TRBJ1-1; tentatively, D is TRBD1 (5 bases). V was clipped by 3 bases and J by 4 bases, with 12 bases between them. From germline, CDR1 is MDHEN and CDR2 SYDVKM. This CDR3 region has 14 residues. CDR3 sequence (DNA): TGTGCCAGCAGTTTTTTGGGGGAGGGCACTGAAGCTTTCTTT. Translation gives CASSFLGEGTEAFF.

This chain connects TRBV2 to TRBJ2-5; no reliable D call. Deletions cut 6 bases from V and 5 bases from J, with 10 bases between. Germline V CDR1 and CDR2: SNHLY, FYNNEI. CDR3 length: 12 amino acids. DNA for the CDR3: TGTGCCAGCAGGTCCTCGGGTGAGACCCAGTACTTC. This codes for CASRSSGETQYF.

The V and J genes are TRBV18 and TRBJ2-3; possible D gene TRBD2, 6 bases. Trimming pared 6 bases from V and 2 bases from J, leaving 12 bases between. This CDR3 has 14 amino acids. Germline lookup yields CDR1 KGHSH and CDR2 LQKENI. The CDR3 DNA sequence: TGTGCCAGCTCTCGCGGAGGGGACACAGATACGCAGTATTTT. Translated, it gives CASSRGGDTDTQYF.

The chain uses TRBV3-1 (or the pseudogene TRBV3-2) and TRBJ2-3, with D uncertain. Trimming took off 0 bases at V and 9 bases at J, with 10 bases between the two ends. CDR3 length: 13 amino acids. Germline V gives CDR1 LGHDT, CDR2 YNNKEL (reference sequence). In DNA, the CDR3 is TGTGCCAGCAGCCAAGATCCCGGTTCAACGCAGTATTTT. It translates to CASSQDPGSTQYF.

This clone was observed a handful of times. The rearrangement joins TRBV9 to TRBJ1-3; D is possibly TRBD1 (5 bases). The germline gives CDR1 SGDLS, CDR2 YYNGEE. The CDR3 runs to 14 residues. Deletions cut 3 bases from V and 0 bases from J, with 7 bases between. For the CDR3, the DNA is TGTGCCAGCAGCGCACAGGTCTCTGGAAACACCATATATTTT. Protein sequence: CASSAQVSGNTIYF. Full variable domain (rest looked up from reference TRBV9 and TRBJ1-3): DSGVTQTPKHLITATGQRVTLRCSPRSGDLSVYWYQQSLDQGLQFLIQYYNGEERAKGNILERFSAQQFPDLHSELNLSSLELGDSALYFCASSAQVSGNTIYFGEGSWLTVV.

This chain connects TRBV9 to TRBJ2-2; a possible D gene is TRBD2 (5 bases). V was pared by 0 bases and J by 4 bases, with 7 bases between. The CDR3 extends over 14 amino acids. Germline CDR1 is SGDLS and CDR2 is YYNGEE. The CDR3 sequence: CASSVVGSTGELFF. Written as DNA, the CDR3 is TGTGCCAGCAGCGTAGTTGGGAGCACCGGGGAGCTGTTTTTT.

This clone was picked up a small number of times. This rearrangement joins TRBV6-4 to TRBJ2-3, with 11 bases that match TRBD1. Germline CDR1 and CDR2: MRHNA and SNTAGT. V gave up 4 bases and J gave up 1 base; unmatched junction bases: 1. The CDR3 has 15 amino acids. The CDR3 reads CASSGTGGGTDTQYF. CDR3 nucleotides: TGTGCCAGCAGTGGGACAGGGGGCGGCACAGATACGCAGTATTTT.

J is TRBJ1-6 and V is TRBV18; 9 bases are shared with TRBD1. Per the germline V gene, CDR1 is KGHSH and CDR2 is LQKENI. With V trimmed by 2 bases and J by 9 bases, 5 bases remained unmatched. The CDR3 runs to 15 residues. Here the CDR3 reads CASSPSGQGGSPLHF. CDR3 DNA: TGTGCCAGCTCACCATCGGGACAGGGAGGTTCACCCCTCCACTTT.

This clone was found a few times. The CDR3 DNA sequence: TGCGCCAGCAGCCAAGAGGGAGGCAGGACTGAAGCTTTCTTT. This sequence encodes CASSQEGGRTEAFF. The chain has TRBV4-1 and TRBJ1-1; D not resolved. The germline V and J ends were trimmed by 0 bases and 5 bases, with 10 bases remaining between them. Germline V gene lookup returns CDR1 MGHRA and CDR2 YSYEKL. The CDR3 sequence is 14 residues long.

This clone has only a few counts. The genes are TRBV9 and TRBJ1-4, with 11 bases fitting TRBD1. The germline V gene encodes CDR1 SGDLS and CDR2 YYNGEE. With V trimmed by 4 bases and J by 8 bases, 4 bases remained unmatched. CDR3 size: 14 residues. This CDR3 is CASSFGQGAEKLFF. In DNA form, the CDR3 reads TGTGCCAGCAGCTTCGGACAGGGGGCGGAAAAACTGTTTTTT. Combining the CDR3 with reference TRBV9 and TRBJ1-4 gives the whole variable domain DSGVTQTPKHLITATGQRVTLRCSPRSGDLSVYWYQQSLDQGLQFLIQYYNGEERAKGNILERFSAQQFPDLHSELNLSSLELGDSALYFCASSFGQGAEKLFFGSGTQLSVL.

The rearrangement uses TRBV27 and TRBJ2-7; D might be TRBD2 (6 bases). V gave up 5 bases and J gave up 2 bases, with 22 bases separating them. This CDR3 has 17 amino acids. The germline gives CDR1 MNHEY, CDR2 SMNVEV (reference sequence). This CDR3 reads CASSPPPHLAAPYEQYF. The CDR3 nucleotides read TGTGCCAGCAGTCCGCCCCCCCACTTAGCGGCCCCCTACGAGCAGTACTTC.